This T cell receptor (beta chain) was obtained from a study of control samples from healthy donors and cancer patients. The CDR3 is made up of 15 amino acids. CDR1 is MGHRA and CDR2 is YSYEKL in the germline V gene. With 5 bases clipped from V and 10 bases from J, the junction kept 9 bases outside the gene matches. The repertoire was sequenced with immunoSEQ multiplex PCR; TCRdb's copy has only in-frame clones and lacks some. The table has some 210,000 clones, about 90% seen once. Sequencing was performed on blood. The chain employs TRBV4-1 and TRBJ1-4; 11 nucleotides match TRBD1. The receptor's source is a man aged 25 to 40 in good health. CDR3: CASSNAGTGGGKLFF. The CDR3 DNA reads as TGCGCCAGCAGCAACGCCGGGACAGGGGGGGGAAAACTGTTTTTT.